The rows below give T cell receptor beta chains drawn from one sample of a study of early T cells in non-severe SARS-CoV-2 infection. Using its own MiXCR run on the 5' RACE reads, TCRdb lists one record per CDR3 protein. The repertoire holds about 56,000 distinct CDR3 sequences, with around 12% as singletons. The sample consisted of whole blood. All receptors derive from an adult who was a healthcare worker with PCR-confirmed SARS-CoV-2 infection or an uninfected control (not recorded which). Each CDR3 is given with its conserved first and last residue. D genes are given only for firm matches. Clone size is stated in some rows and not others, as once, few, many or a class when expanded.

clone size,V gene,J gene,D gene,CDR3 length,CDR3 DNA,CDR3 protein
once,TRBV12-3/TRBV12-4,TRBJ2-6,-,15,TGTGCCAGCAGTCCCAATGGCTCTGGGGCCAACGTCCTGACTTTC,CASSPNGSGANVLTF
-,TRBV5-1,TRBJ2-7,-,13,TGCGCCAGCTCCGGGACTGTTACCTACGAGCAGTACTTC,CASSGTVTYEQYF
many,TRBV11-2,TRBJ2-5,-,14,TGTGCCAGCAGCTTATCTTCCGGGGCCAAGACCCAGTACTTC,CASSLSSGAKTQYF
many,TRBV18,TRBJ2-7,TRBD2,17,TGTGCCAGCTCAGCGACAGGACCCGGGACTAGTCGGCACGAGCAGTACTTC,CASSATGPGTSRHEQYF
few,TRBV9,TRBJ1-6,TRBD1,15,TGTGCCAGCAGCGTCGGGGGACAGTATAATTCACCCCTCCACTTT,CASSVGGQYNSPLHF
many,TRBV6-6,TRBJ2-5,-,15,TGTGCCAGCAGTTACTCCTCACAGGACAAAGAGACCCAGTACTTC,CASSYSSQDKETQYF
many,TRBV20-1,TRBJ1-6,-,14,TGCAGTGCTAGGAGGGGGGCAGGAGGATCACCCCTCCACTTT,CSARRGAGGSPLHF
-,TRBV5-1,TRBJ2-3,-,15,TGCGCCAGCAGCTTGGCCCAGGTTATAACAGATACGCAGTATTTT,CASSLAQVITDTQYF
many,TRBV11-1,TRBJ1-1,-,15,TGTGCCAGCAGCTCAACAGAAATCTTAAACACTGAAGCTTTCTTT,CASSSTEILNTEAFF
-,TRBV27,TRBJ2-4,TRBD2,13,TGTGCCAGCATGGGACTAGCCAAAAACATTCAGAACTTC,CASMGLAKNIQNF
many,TRBV13,TRBJ2-7,TRBD2,11,TGTGCCAGCAGCGGGAGGGACGAGCAGTACTTC,CASSGRDEQYF
-,TRBV27,TRBJ2-1,-,16,TGTGCCAGCAGTCCCCCAGCATTACACTCCTACAATGAGCAGTTCTTC,CASSPPALHSYNEQFF
-,TRBV28,TRBJ2-3,-,16,TGTGCCAGCGGCACCCTGTCAGGGGATTACACAGATACGCAGTATTTT,CASGTLSGDYTDTQYF
few,TRBV28,TRBJ2-5,-,15,TGTGCCAGCCAATCGTGGGGCGCGGGGAAAGAGACCCAGTACTTC,CASQSWGAGKETQYF
-,TRBV20-1,TRBJ2-2,-,14,TGCAGTGCGGTCCGGGACCCGAGCACCGGGGAGCTGTTTTTT,CSAVRDPSTGELFF
many,TRBV7-8,TRBJ2-7,TRBD1,16,TGTGCCAGCAGCCAAGGGGGCGGGACAGGGGGATCGGTGCAGTACTTC,CASSQGGGTGGSVQYF
many,TRBV6-2/TRBV6-3,TRBJ2-7,-,11,TGTGCCAGCAGTTATGACTACGAGCAGTACTTC,CASSYDYEQYF